The subject of this entry is one T cell receptor beta chain. This sample is part of a study of blood T cells in healthy people across ages. A sample-barcoded 5' primer and a J-beta primer mix were used in a second PCR of about 7 to 12 cycles. MiXCR, run by TCRdb on the 5' RACE reads, gives a single entry per CDR3 protein. The data show about 1.4 million distinct CDR3 sequences, around 59% seen once. V lost 3 bases and J lost 1; bases outside the gene matches: 11. Germline-derived CDR1 and CDR2 are MGHRA and YSYEKL. This CDR3 is 18 amino acids long. The receptor's source is a young man in good health. This rearrangement joins TRBV4-1 to TRBJ1-4; TRBD1 agrees at 7 bases. The specimen was blood. CDR3: CASSHELTGSRTNEKLFF. CDR3 DNA sequence: TGCGCCAGCAGCCACGAATTGACAGGGTCGAGAACTAATGAAAAACTGTTTTTT.